This T cell receptor beta chain was identified during a study of T cells in localized non-small cell lung cancer. Turning to this clone: As yet, its antigen is unknown.

The length of the CDR3 is 17 residues. The germline gives CDR1 MNHGY, CDR2 SAAAGT. Trimming removed 2 bases at V and 2 bases at J, with 18 bases between. Sequencing was performed with immunoSEQ multiplex PCR; in TCRdb, only in-frame clones are kept and a portion is missing. The profile shows about 2,000 clones, around 24% of them singletons. Overall study results and limits: A higher density of T cells in blood coincided with extended overall survival.

The sequence derives from a female donor aged 60 or older with stage I lung adenocarcinoma. The genes are TRBV6-8 and TRBJ1-2, with D maybe TRBD1 (5 bases). The source material was lung tumor tissue, sampled before any cancer treatment. The CDR3 loop is CASSYGGSRTGNYGYTF. The CDR3 DNA reads as TGTGCCAGCAGTTACGGGGGGTCAAGAACTGGGAACTATGGCTACACCTTC.